This is a list of T cell receptor beta chains from one sample in a study of T cells after yellow fever vaccination. MiXCR was run by TCRdb on the 5' RACE reads, yielding one entry per CDR3 protein. Among some 170,000 distinct CDR3 sequences listed, 9.3% were seen once. This specimen consisted of CD8+ T cells sorted from PBMCs, obtained 45 days after the yellow fever booster vaccination. The receptors derive from a man between 18 and 29 years old who received the YFV17D yellow fever vaccine. CDR3s include the opening cysteine and the closing phenylalanine or tryptophan. The D gene is left open where the match is weak. Clone size, where shown, is once, few, many, or a class for clones that have expanded.

TRBV24-1	TRBD2	TRBJ2-2	many	CAIGLAKNTGELFF	TGTGCCATCGGACTAGCCAAGAACACCGGGGAGCTGTTTTTT
TRBV29-1	.	TRBJ1-2	.	CSVEKPIYGYTF	TGCAGCGTTGAGAAACCTATCTATGGCTACACCTTC
TRBV6-2/TRBV6-3	.	TRBJ2-2	few	CASGFGELFF	TGTGCCAGCGGGTTCGGGGAGCTGTTTTTT
TRBV19	.	TRBJ1-4	.	CASSIRADEKLFF	TGTGCCAGTAGTATCCGGGCAGATGAAAAACTGTTTTTT
TRBV11-3	.	TRBJ2-2	.	CASSPAGTVNTGELFF	TGTGCCAGCAGCCCCGCCGGGACGGTCAACACCGGGGAGCTGTTTTTT
TRBV4-1	.	TRBJ2-7	.	CASSRQVPGYEQYF	TGCGCCAGCAGCCGACAGGTCCCCGGCTACGAGCAGTACTTC
TRBV10-3	.	TRBJ2-1	.	CAISEMLNEQFF	TGTGCCATCAGTGAGATGCTAAATGAGCAGTTCTTC
TRBV4-1	TRBD2	TRBJ2-1	medium-sized	CASSQERGGYDEQFF	TGCGCCAGCAGCCAAGAACGCGGGGGGTATGATGAGCAGTTCTTC
TRBV21-1	.	TRBJ2-7	.	CASSTDRGRMVWGWCEQYF	TGTGCCAGCAGCACCGACAGGGGGCGAATGGTTTGGGGCTGGTGCGAGCAGTACTTC
TRBV5-1	TRBD1	TRBJ1-2	few	CASSLQGGLDYGYTF	TGCGCCAGCAGCCTGCAGGGGGGTCTAGACTATGGCTACACCTTC
TRBV12-3/TRBV12-4	.	TRBJ2-5	.	CASSLFYSYQETQYF	TGTGCCAGCAGTTTATTCTACAGCTACCAAGAGACCCAGTACTTC
TRBV12-3/TRBV12-4	TRBD1	TRBJ2-5	many	CASSLTGGTETQYF	TGTGCCAGCAGTTTGACAGGGGGAACAGAGACCCAGTACTTC
TRBV6-1	.	TRBJ2-7	.	CASSPGPSSYEQYF	TGTGCCAGCTCCCCGGGTCCTAGCTCCTACGAGCAGTACTTC
TRBV5-4	.	TRBJ2-2	few	CASSLDGAPAGELFF	TGTGCCAGCAGCTTGGATGGGGCCCCAGCCGGGGAGCTGTTTTTT
TRBV7-9	.	TRBJ2-7	once	CASSALDKYEQYF	TGTGCCAGCAGCGCCCTAGATAAATACGAGCAGTACTTC
TRBV5-1	.	TRBJ2-1	.	CASSSLGGLDEQFF	TGCGCCAGCAGCTCCCTCGGGGGGCTAGATGAGCAGTTCTTC
TRBV7-6	.	TRBJ2-1	few	CASSLGGGGSYNEQFF	TGTGCCAGCAGCTTAGGAGGGGGGGGCTCCTACAATGAGCAGTTCTTC
TRBV7-9	.	TRBJ1-1	many	CASSLGGGSTEAFF	TGTGCCAGCAGCTTAGGGGGAGGGTCCACTGAAGCTTTCTTT
TRBV29-1	.	TRBJ2-5	.	CSGLVQETQYF	TGCAGCGGGCTGGTCCAAGAGACCCAGTACTTC
TRBV5-1	.	TRBJ1-6	.	CASSLANGGNSPLHF	TGCGCCAGCAGCTTGGCCAACGGGGGTAATTCACCCCTCCACTTT
TRBV6-5	.	TRBJ2-2	.	CASSYAPGGELFF	TGTGCCAGCAGTTACGCCCCCGGCGGGGAGCTGTTTTTT
TRBV5-1	.	TRBJ2-3	few	CASSDVVADTQYF	TGCGCCAGCAGCGATGTTGTGGCAGATACGCAGTATTTT
TRBV23-1	.	TRBJ2-3	many	CASTPRGRGRTDTQYF	TGCGCCAGCACACCAAGAGGCAGGGGAAGGACAGATACGCAGTATTTT
TRBV4-1	TRBD1	TRBJ1-5	many	CASSLGDRLNQPQHF	TGCGCCAGCAGCCTCGGGGACAGGTTAAATCAGCCCCAGCATTTT
TRBV4-3	.	TRBJ2-7	few	CASSQDKTYEQYF	TGCGCCAGCAGCCAAGACAAAACCTACGAGCAGTACTTC
TRBV5-1	TRBD2	TRBJ2-1	few	CASSFTGLAGVREQFF	TGCGCCAGCAGCTTTACGGGACTAGCGGGGGTACGGGAGCAGTTCTTC
TRBV29-1	TRBD1	TRBJ2-5	few	CSVEANGGTGGETQYF	TGCAGCGTTGAAGCCAATGGCGGGACAGGGGGAGAGACCCAGTACTTC
TRBV4-1	TRBD2	TRBJ2-7	few	CASSLEGSGGASYEQYF	TGCGCCAGCAGCCTAGAGGGTAGCGGGGGGGCCTCTTACGAGCAGTACTTC
TRBV7-9	TRBD1	TRBJ2-3	.	CASSPTGTGDWGTDTQYF	TGTGCCAGCAGCCCCACCGGGACAGGGGATTGGGGCACAGATACGCAGTATTTT
TRBV20-1	TRBD1	TRBJ1-5	few	CSASGAGQASNQPQHF	TGCAGTGCTAGTGGGGCCGGACAGGCGAGCAATCAGCCCCAGCATTTT
TRBV20-1	TRBD1	TRBJ2-1	few	CSARGQGFVYNEQFF	TGCAGTGCTAGAGGACAGGGTTTCGTATACAATGAGCAGTTCTTC
TRBV5-1	.	TRBJ1-2	few	CASSARDFANYGYTF	TGCGCCAGCAGCGCCCGGGACTTCGCTAACTATGGCTACACCTTC
TRBV6-5	TRBD1	TRBJ1-2	few	CASSYSGTGNGYTF	TGTGCCAGCAGTTACTCCGGGACAGGGAATGGCTACACCTTC
TRBV23-1	TRBD1	TRBJ1-3	.	CASSQNFRDRVLYSGNTIYF	TGCGCCAGCAGTCAAAACTTCCGGGACAGGGTCCTATATTCTGGAAACACCATATATTTT
TRBV28	TRBD2	TRBJ2-1	.	CASSDTRGGLFHEQFF	TGTGCCAGCAGTGACACGCGGGGGGGCCTCTTCCATGAGCAGTTCTTC
TRBV7-2	.	TRBJ2-1	few	CASSRTARREFF	TGTGCCAGCAGCAGGACAGCACGAAGGGAATTCTTC
TRBV3-2	.	TRBJ2-5	once	CASSPGLAVDETQYF	TGTGCCAGCAGCCCCGGACTAGCGGTGGATGAGACCCAGTACTTC
TRBV5-1	.	TRBJ1-1	few	CASSLRGGVIAEAFF	TGCGCCAGCAGCCTTCGCGGGGGGGTTATCGCTGAAGCTTTCTTT
TRBV28	TRBD2	TRBJ2-5	many	CASSLGAPGLAGAYLQETQYF	TGTGCCAGCAGTTTGGGGGCGCCGGGACTAGCGGGGGCTTACCTCCAAGAGACCCAGTACTTC
TRBV7-9	TRBD1	TRBJ1-2	many	CASMTGPMGYTF	TGTGCCAGCATGACAGGGCCCATGGGCTACACCTTC
TRBV6-1	.	TRBJ1-5	.	CASSEWVNQPQHF	TGTGCCAGCAGTGAATGGGTGAATCAGCCCCAGCATTTT
TRBV28	TRBD1	TRBJ2-2	.	CASSLWWTGEVTGELFF	TGTGCCAGCAGTTTATGGTGGACAGGGGAGGTCACCGGGGAGCTGTTTTTT